Described below is a single T cell receptor beta chain sequence and its context. Its specificity is unknown. The sample is drawn from a study of CD8 T cells in Susac syndrome. Random hexamers were used to reverse transcribe roughly 0.45 to 1 ug of RNA. TCRdb analysed the immunoSEQ multiplex PCR reads with MiXCR anew, one entry per CDR3 protein. The sample has under 85,000 distinct CDR3 sequences, around 94% seen once; the top ten hold 0.85% to 1%. The V gene end was trimmed by 4 bases and the J gene end by 5 bases; junction bases not matched to a gene: 10. The CDR3 is 15 amino acids. Germline loops: CDR1 SGHVS, CDR2 FNYEAQ. Study-level findings and limits: Expansion of Susac CD8+ clones peaked in TEMRA cells and in active patients.

The source is a human donor with Susac syndrome. The chain is built from TRBV7-6 and TRBJ2-7; TRBD2 aligns across 8 bases. The sample taken for sequencing was CD8+ T cells from PBMCs. The CDR3 reads CASSYSPGGPNEQYF. CDR3 nucleotide sequence: TGTGCCAGCAGCTATTCCCCGGGAGGGCCAAACGAGCAGTACTTC.